The subject of this entry is one T cell receptor beta chain. Antigen specificity is unknown. From germline, CDR1 is SGHNT and CDR2 YYREEE (reference sequence). J gave up 4 bases and V 0 bases, and 4 bases lay outside the gene matches. The CDR3 totals 15 residues. This entry belongs to a study of beta chain features in type 1 diabetes. Every bit of the isolated RNA underwent reverse transcription, so sequencing read expressed TCRB transcripts. TCRdb's table, derived via immunoSEQ multiplex PCR, lists solely in-frame clones and lacks some. The sample yields roughly 150,000 clones, roughly 10% seen once. Points from the study as a whole: For patients, the naive, central memory and Treg TCRB repertoires appeared more alike than for healthy donors. For cells with high TCR expression, cDNA sequencing could yield over-representation. Type 1 diabetes patients had TCRB CDR3s that were shorter (moderately but significantly so) in all four CD4+ subsets. Individuals with type 1 diabetes displayed fewer insertions and more deletions at VDJ junctions.

The source of this sequence is a woman aged 30 to 39 with type 1 diabetes. The gene calls are TRBV5-4 and TRBJ2-1; TRBD2 aligns across 7 bases. The sequenced material came from central memory CD4+ T cells from blood. In DNA form, the CDR3 reads TGTGCCAGCAGCTTGGCTAGCGGATTATACAATGAGCAGTTCTTC. It translates to CASSLASGLYNEQFF.